This TCR beta chain was observed in a study of blood T cell repertoires in COVID-19. Study details: COVID-19 samples collected from the United States, Italy and Spain covered acute and convalescent phases. PBMCs, B-cell-depleted T cells, or T cells were the source of the cDNA or gDNA that made up the material.

This clone was counted a few times. Authors' analysis steps: Reference gene primers were amplified, and this amplification served to estimate nucleated cell counts. Profiling relied on immunoSEQ multiplex PCR, and the TCRdb table lists in-frame clones only, not all of them. For V, J and clone size, that table is used; D and trimming come from the DNA. The table lists tens of thousands of clones, approximately 84% of them singletons. V was pared by 6 bases and J by 5 bases, with 5 bases of the junction left unmatched. The CDR3 extends over 13 amino acids. Germline CDR1 reads WSHSY; CDR2 reads SAAADI. V gene TRBV10-2 combines with J gene TRBJ2-5, with 8 nucleotides matching TRBD2. The sequencing sample was made of peripheral blood. This TCR derives from a woman aged 55-75 years with acute or convalescent COVID-19. The CDR3 nucleotides read TGCGCCAGCAGCGGGGGCGGGGGGGAGACCCAGTACTTC. Amino acids: CASSGGGGETQYF.